Below are 30 T cell receptor beta chains sequenced from a single sample in a study of Graves' ophthalmopathy and Graves' hyperthyroidism. Investigators amplified TCR beta CDR3 regions from RNA transcripts. Amplification began with first-round RT-PCR using HTBI primers, then second-round multiplex PCR was performed. In TCRdb, the multiplex PCR reads were re-called with MiXCR into one record per CDR3 protein. The sample records 400,000 to 500,000 distinct CDR3 sequences, more than 20% being singletons. Sequencing was carried out using peripheral blood. The receptors shown here come from a woman between 18 and 30 years old with stable Graves' hyperthyroidism.

As for this clonotype: Germline and junction disagree at one end, which may indicate a read error. The chain links TRBV15 to TRBJ1-2, with D hard to call. Germline V gene sequence: CDR1 LNHNV, CDR2 YYDKDF (reference sequence). This CDR3 has 15 amino acids. In DNA form, the CDR3 reads TGTGCCACCAGCAGAGGAGGGATAGAGAACTATGGTTACACCTTC. Its protein is CATSRGGIENYGYTF.

This clonotype was seen many times. J is TRBJ1-1 and V is TRBV12-3 or TRBV12-4; D may be TRBD1 (5 bases). The ends were cut back, 3 bases at V and 3 bases at J, with 14 bases in the middle. The CDR3 spans 15 residues. CDR3 sequence: CASSFWQGYDTEAFF. The CDR3 DNA is TGTGCCAGCAGTTTTTGGCAGGGTTATGACACTGAAGCTTTCTTT.

This clonotype was counted ten times or more. V is TRBV19 and J is TRBJ1-6, with D possibly being TRBD1 (5 bases). Trimming stripped 4 bases from V and 7 bases from J, with 8 bases between. CDR1 LNHDA and CDR2 SQIVND come from the germline V gene (reference sequence). This CDR3 contains 13 residues. This CDR3 is CASSTGPNSPLHF. The CDR3 DNA reads TGTGCCAGTAGTACGGGACCGAATTCACCCCTCCACTTT. Full variable domain (outside the CDR3, taken from reference TRBV19 and TRBJ1-6): DGGITQSPKYLFRKEGQNVTLSCEQNLNHDAMYWYRQDPGQGLRLIYYSQIVNDFQKGDIAEGYSVSREKKESFPLTVTSAQKNPTAFYLCASSTGPNSPLHFGNGTRLTVT.

This clonotype was seen a few times. V gene TRBV20-1 combines with J gene TRBJ1-1, with TRBD1 as a possible D gene (5 bases). The CDR3 extends over 17 amino acids. The germline V gene has CDR1 DFQATT and CDR2 SNEGSKA (reference sequence). Trimming took off 1 base at V and 4 bases at J, with 22 bases between the two ends. As DNA, the CDR3 is TGCAGTGCTAGAGTCCCCTTAGCATGGGGGAAAGTCACTGAAGCTTTCTTT. As protein: CSARVPLAWGKVTEAFF.

This clonotype appeared many times. The chain links TRBV7-9 to TRBJ1-1, with TRBD1 identical over 7 bases. V was clipped by 5 bases and J by 7 bases; unmatched bases: 13. From germline, CDR1 is SEHNR and CDR2 FQNEAQ (reference sequence). The CDR3 spans 15 residues. The DNA of the CDR3 is TGTGCCAGCAGCCCAGGCAGGGGGGCGATTATTGAAGCTTTCTTT. This translates into CASSPGRGAIIEAFF. The full variable domain, completed using reference TRBV7-9 and TRBJ1-1, is DTGVSQNPRHKITKRGQNVTFRCDPISEHNRLYWYRQTLGQGPEFLTYFQNEAQLEKSRLLSDRFSAERPKGSFSTLEIQRTEQGDSAMYLCASSPGRGAIIEAFFGQGTRLTVV.

This clonotype was seen many times. J is TRBJ1-2 and V is TRBV5-5, with D unresolved. Between the trimmed V and J ends, which lost 1 base and 4 bases, there was a span of 8 bases. CDR1 and CDR2 (germline): SGHKS, YYEKEE (reference sequence). The CDR3 totals 13 residues. The CDR3 protein is CASSLSSIYGYTF. As DNA, the CDR3 is TGTGCCAGCAGCTTGTCAAGCATCTATGGCTACACCTTC.

This chain connects TRBV6-5 to TRBJ1-2; D unresolved. The V gene's germline CDR1 is MNHEY and CDR2 SVGAGI. V dropped 4 bases and J dropped 6 bases, with 12 bases sitting between them. The CDR3 is 13 residues long. As DNA, the CDR3 is TGTGCCAGCAGTTTATCAGCAGGCCATGGCTACACCTTC. Residues: CASSLSAGHGYTF.

This clonotype was found many times. The chain is built from TRBV25-1 and TRBJ1-1; weak D call: TRBD1 (5 bases). Germline loops: CDR1 MGHDK, CDR2 SYGVNS. V dropped 7 bases and J dropped 7 bases, with 10 bases sitting between them. The CDR3 is 11 residues long. The chain's CDR3 is CASNGGIEAFF. For the CDR3, the DNA is TGTGCCAGCAATGGGGGTATTGAAGCTTTCTTT.

This clonotype was seen repeatedly, ten times or more. The J gene is TRBJ2-7, the V gene TRBV5-6, with D hard to call. V was pared by 1 base and J by 3 bases, with 5 bases between. The CDR3 covers 12 residues. CDR1 SGHDT and CDR2 YYEEEE come from the germline V gene. CDR3 sequence reads: CASSLYGYEQYF. CDR3 coding DNA: TGTGCCAGCAGCTTGTATGGCTACGAGCAGTACTTC.

On this clonotype: The junction shows a germline mismatch at one end, possibly a read error. The chain joins TRBV28 to TRBJ2-1; D unresolved. The length of the CDR3 is 14 residues. Germline loops: CDR1 MDHEN, CDR2 SYDVKM. DNA for the CDR3: TGTGCCAGCAGTTCAATTAGCAGGTACAATGAGAAGTTCTTC. This gives the protein CASSSISRYNEKFF.

The chain joins TRBV15 to TRBJ2-6, with D unresolved. V was shortened by 0 bases and J by 1 base, with 4 bases between the two germline ends. Per germline, CDR1 LNHNV and CDR2 YYDKDF (reference sequence). The CDR3 covers 15 residues. CDR3 residues: CATSREGSGANVLTF. In nucleotides, the CDR3 is TGTGCCACCAGCAGAGAGGGGTCTGGGGCCAACGTCCTGACTTTC. Together with reference TRBV15 and TRBJ2-6, the CDR3 gives the full variable domain: DAMVIQNPRYQVTQFGKPVTLSCSQTLNHNVMYWYQQKSSQAPKLLFHYYDKDFNNEADTPDNFQSRRPNTSFCFLDIRSPGLGDTAMYLCATSREGSGANVLTFGAGSRLTVL.

This clonotype came up many times. This chain joins TRBV19 and TRBJ2-6; D gene ambiguous. The germline CDR1 and CDR2 sequences are LNHDA and SQIVND (reference sequence). V was clipped by 5 bases and J by 1 base, with 15 bases between them. The CDR3 consists of 17 residues. This chain's CDR3 is CASSLDRYLSGANVLTF. In DNA, the CDR3 is TGTGCCAGTAGTCTTGATCGATATTTATCTGGGGCCAACGTCCTGACTTTC.

This clonotype was recorded many times. The V gene is TRBV28, the J gene TRBJ1-2, with D perhaps matching TRBD1 (5 bases). The V and J ends lost 1 base and 2 bases respectively, with 8 bases between them. This CDR3 is 14 amino acids long. Germline V gives CDR1 MDHEN, CDR2 SYDVKM. The CDR3 is CASSLFQGNYGYTF. CDR3 DNA: TGTGCCAGCAGTTTATTTCAGGGAAACTATGGCTACACCTTC.

The rearrangement uses TRBV19 and TRBJ1-5, with no clear D. The germline V and J ends were trimmed by 7 bases and 2 bases, with 12 bases remaining between them. Germline V CDR1 and CDR2: LNHDA, SQIVND (reference sequence). The CDR3 covers 14 residues. The CDR3 DNA sequence: TGTGCCAGTACCATAGGTCAAGGCAATCAGCCCCAGCATTTT. It encodes CASTIGQGNQPQHF.

This clonotype was seen ten or more times. The V gene is TRBV20-1, the J gene TRBJ2-7; 12 nucleotides match TRBD2. The CDR3 covers 14 residues. V lost 3 bases to trimming and J lost 4 bases; unmatched junction nucleotides: 4. The V gene's germline CDR1 is DFQATT and CDR2 SNEGSKA (reference sequence). DNA for the CDR3: TGCAGTGCTAGGACTAGCGGGAGTTTTTACGAGCAGTACTTC. Translated, it gives CSARTSGSFYEQYF.

This clonotype was picked up many times. This chain joins TRBV7-8 and TRBJ2-4; 7 positions agree with TRBD1. V lost 8 bases, J lost 3 bases, and 10 bases stayed unmatched. Looked up from germline, CDR1 is SGHVS and CDR2 is FQNEAQ. CDR3 size: 15 residues. The CDR3 reads CASSLLGGLKNIQYF. In nucleotides, the CDR3 is TGTGCCAGCTCGCTTCTAGGGGGCCTCAAAAACATTCAGTACTTC. The full variable domain, with the rest looked up from reference TRBV7-8 and TRBJ2-4, is GAGVSQSPRYKVAKRGQDVALRCDPISGHVSLFWYQQALGQGPEFLTYFQNEAQLDKSGLPSDRFFAERPEGSVSTLKIQRTQQEDSAVYLCASSLLGGLKNIQYFGAGTRLSVL.

Many counts were recorded for this clonotype. The genes are TRBV9 and TRBJ1-1; D is unclear. Between the trimmed V and J ends, which lost 3 bases and 5 bases, there was a span of 14 bases. Germline V lookup: CDR1 SGDLS, CDR2 YYNGEE. The CDR3 length is 14 residues. The CDR3 sequence is CASSEKAGGTEAFF. The CDR3 nucleotides are TGTGCCAGCAGCGAGAAGGCCGGTGGGACTGAAGCTTTCTTT.

This clonotype was detected ten times or more. The chain recombines TRBV30 with TRBJ1-3; D gene uncertain. Germline V gene lookup returns CDR1 GTSNPN and CDR2 SVGIG (reference sequence). Trimming took off 0 bases at V and 1 base at J, with 1 base between the two ends. CDR3 length: 12 residues. The CDR3 loop reads CAWSVSGNTIYF. Written as DNA, the CDR3 is TGTGCCTGGAGTGTATCTGGAAACACCATATATTTT.

This clonotype was seen repeatedly, ten times or more. J is TRBJ2-7 and V is TRBV20-1; 10 nucleotides agree with TRBD2. Germline V gene data show CDR1 as DFQATT and CDR2 as SNEGSKA (reference sequence). V dropped 5 bases and J dropped 2; count of bases not matched to a gene: 6. The CDR3 has 14 residues. The CDR3 coding sequence is TGCAGTGCTCAACTAGCGGGACTCCCCTACGAGCAGTACTTC. Amino acids: CSAQLAGLPYEQYF.

The rearrangement uses TRBV20-1 and TRBJ1-1, with D possibly matching TRBD1 (6 bases). The CDR3 runs 13 residues. Deletions cut 0 bases from V and 11 bases from J, with 16 bases between. Germline values: CDR1 DFQATT, CDR2 SNEGSKA (reference sequence). CDR3 nucleotide sequence: TGCAGTGCTAGAGATCCTGGGGGCTTGTTTGCTTTCTTT. Translating it yields CSARDPGGLFAFF.

Many counts were recorded for this clonotype. The chain combines TRBV6-1 with TRBJ2-7; tentatively, D is TRBD2 (6 bases). V shed 7 bases and J shed 3 bases, with 19 bases lying between them. Germline-derived CDR1 and CDR2 are MNHNS and SASEGT. The CDR3 runs to 15 residues. The CDR3 protein is CASKKWAEDYYEQYF. In DNA form, the CDR3 reads TGTGCCAGCAAAAAGTGGGCGGAGGACTACTACGAGCAGTACTTC.

V gene TRBV20-1 combines with J gene TRBJ1-2, with D possibly being TRBD1 (5 bases). Germline CDR1 DFQATT, CDR2 SNEGSKA (reference sequence). The CDR3 runs 13 residues. Trimming removed 3 bases from V and 0 bases from J, with 8 bases in between. This CDR3 is CSASTGTNYGYTF. The CDR3 nucleotides are TGCAGTGCTAGCACAGGCACTAACTATGGCTACACCTTC.

This clonotype was recorded at least ten times. This chain links TRBV7-2 with TRBJ2-7; D remains ambiguous. Germline V gene sequence: CDR1 SGHTA, CDR2 FQGNSA. Trimming pared 2 bases from V and 4 bases from J, leaving 12 bases between. This CDR3 contains 14 residues. The CDR3 nucleotides are TGTGCCAGCAGCTTAAAAGATGTCTTTTACGAGCAGTACTTC. The encoded protein is CASSLKDVFYEQYF.

The rearrangement links TRBV27 to TRBJ2-7, with 9 bases that match TRBD1. Germline-derived CDR1 and CDR2 are MNHEY and SMNVEV (reference sequence). CDR3 length: 18 amino acids. J lost 4 bases, V lost 2 bases, and 15 bases had no gene match. The CDR3: CASSLAEPRGTGSYEQYF. CDR3 DNA: TGTGCCAGCAGTTTAGCCGAACCTAGGGGGACAGGGTCTTACGAGCAGTACTTC.

This clonotype was recorded many times. This chain connects TRBV28 to TRBJ1-6; D unresolved. Trimming stripped 6 bases from V and 8 bases from J, with 20 bases between. The germline V gene encodes CDR1 MDHEN and CDR2 SYDVKM. The CDR3 spans 16 residues. The CDR3 DNA reads TGTGCCAGCAGCGAAAGGTTCCTGAGAAGCGATTCACCCCTCCACTTT. Residues: CASSERFLRSDSPLHF. The entire variable domain, with the rest obtained from reference TRBV28 and TRBJ1-6, is as follows: DVKVTQSSRYLVKRTGEKVFLECVQDMDHENMFWYRQDPGLGLRLIYFSYDVKMKEKGDIPEGYSVSREKKERFSLILESASTNQTSMYLCASSERFLRSDSPLHFGNGTRLTVT.

This clonotype was counted at least ten times. This rearrangement joins TRBV6-1 to TRBJ2-6; D not resolved. The germline V and J ends were trimmed by 5 bases and 1 base, with 9 bases remaining between them. The germline gives CDR1 MNHNS, CDR2 SASEGT. The CDR3 consists of 15 residues. CDR3: CASSLRQSGANVLTF. CDR3 sequence (DNA): TGTGCCAGCAGTCTCAGGCAGTCTGGGGCCAACGTCCTGACTTTC.

This clonotype was seen a handful of times. The rearrangement joins TRBV6-1 to TRBJ2-7; 11 positions match TRBD2. There are 16 residues in the CDR3. J gave up 0 bases and V 4 bases, and 5 bases lay outside the gene matches. Germline V gene lookup returns CDR1 MNHNS and CDR2 SASEGT. Written as DNA, the CDR3 is TGTGCCAGCAGTGGACTAGCGGGGACGGGCTCCTACGAGCAGTACTTC. Protein product: CASSGLAGTGSYEQYF.

This clonotype was detected many times. The chain is built from TRBV20-1 and TRBJ2-7; 7 positions agree with TRBD1. The germline gives CDR1 DFQATT, CDR2 SNEGSKA (reference sequence). Germline trimming cut 5 bases from V and 0 bases from J; bases unmatched to any gene: 13. This CDR3 is built from 16 residues. CDR3 sequence (DNA): TGCAGTGCTGAGGGCTCTGGACAGGTAGGCTCCTACGAGCAGTACTTC. Protein product: CSAEGSGQVGSYEQYF.

This clonotype was counted many times. J is TRBJ1-1 and V is TRBV27; 11 bases are a match to TRBD1. Germline loops: CDR1 MNHEY, CDR2 SMNVEV (reference sequence). The CDR3 is made up of 14 amino acids. Here the CDR3 reads CASGQGAWDTEAFF. CDR3 nucleotides: TGTGCTTCTGGACAGGGGGCGTGGGACACTGAAGCTTTCTTT.

Many counts were recorded for this clonotype. The rearrangement joins TRBV11-2 to TRBJ2-1; D is ambiguous. The germline gives CDR1 SGHAT, CDR2 FQNNGV. V lost 5 bases, J lost 4 bases, and 15 bases lay in between. The CDR3 spans 15 residues. CDR3 sequence reads: CASSPDTLIYNEQFF. CDR3 in DNA: TGTGCCAGCAGCCCCGACACCCTTATATACAATGAGCAGTTCTTC.